A selection of T cell receptor beta chains follows, all from one sample in a study of OX40 agonist ivuxolimab in advanced cancers. Only in-frame clones appear in the TCRdb table, and some are missing; sequencing was by immunoSEQ multiplex PCR. The sample has about 50,000 clones; 65% to 85% are singletons. Sequences were derived from CD4+ or CD8+ T cells sorted from blood, sampled in a trial of the OX40 agonist ivuxolimab. The receptor set was obtained from an adult with an advanced solid tumor such as melanoma, head and neck, liver or kidney cancer. The CDR3 runs from the conserved cysteine through the conserved F or W. Fields, in order: clone size, V gene, D gene, J gene, CDR3 protein, CDR3 DNA. A D gene is named only where the DNA matches it firmly. Clone size, where shown, is once, few, many, or a class for clones that have expanded.

abundance: NA
v_gene: TRBV6-4
d_gene: NA
j_gene: TRBJ1-4
CDR3aa: CASSRGLGEKLFF
CDR3nt: TGTGCCAGCAGTCGAGGACTAGGTGAAAAACTGTTTTTT

abundance: NA
v_gene: TRBV6-1
d_gene: NA
j_gene: TRBJ2-4
CDR3aa: CASSEAAGLAAIKNIQYF
CDR3nt: TGTGCCAGCAGTGAAGCGGCGGGTTTGGCAGCCATTAAAAACATTCAGTACTTC

abundance: once
v_gene: TRBV27
d_gene: NA
j_gene: TRBJ1-1
CDR3aa: CASSPWGRMGTEAFF
CDR3nt: TGTGCCAGCAGTCCATGGGGGAGAATGGGTACTGAAGCTTTCTTT

abundance: NA
v_gene: TRBV6-5
d_gene: NA
j_gene: TRBJ2-7
CDR3aa: CASSYSHKRGAQYF
CDR3nt: TGTGCCAGCAGTTACTCCCACAAACGGGGAGCGCAGTACTTC

abundance: few
v_gene: TRBV30
d_gene: TRBD2
j_gene: TRBJ2-4
CDR3aa: CAWSFVAGVKNIQYF
CDR3nt: TGTGCCTGGTCCTTTGTAGCGGGGGTAAAAAACATTCAGTACTTC

abundance: NA
v_gene: TRBV2
d_gene: NA
j_gene: TRBJ2-2
CDR3aa: CASSEVQGPTGELFF
CDR3nt: TGTGCCAGCAGTGAAGTCCAGGGCCCCACCGGGGAGCTGTTTTTT

abundance: NA
v_gene: TRBV6-6
d_gene: TRBD1
j_gene: TRBJ2-7
CDR3aa: CASKGTGSYEQYF
CDR3nt: TGTGCCAGCAAGGGGACAGGGTCCTACGAGCAGTACTTC

abundance: NA
v_gene: TRBV5-1
d_gene: TRBD2
j_gene: TRBJ2-1
CDR3aa: CASSSPKDLSGRWNEQFF
CDR3nt: TGCGCCAGCAGCTCACCCAAGGACCTTAGCGGGAGGTGGAATGAGCAGTTCTTC

abundance: NA
v_gene: TRBV19
d_gene: TRBD2
j_gene: TRBJ2-5
CDR3aa: CASSSRTSGTQETQYF
CDR3nt: TGTGCCAGTAGTAGCCGGACTAGCGGGACCCAAGAGACCCAGTACTTC

abundance: NA
v_gene: TRBV5-1
d_gene: NA
j_gene: TRBJ1-2
CDR3aa: CASRVTGGLVGYTF
CDR3nt: TGCGCCAGCAGAGTGACTGGGGGGCTTGTTGGCTACACCTTC

abundance: NA
v_gene: TRBV6-1
d_gene: NA
j_gene: TRBJ1-2
CDR3aa: CASSATGSGYTF
CDR3nt: TGTGCCAGCAGTGCTACAGGGTCGGGCTACACCTTC

abundance: NA
v_gene: TRBV2
d_gene: TRBD2
j_gene: TRBJ2-7
CDR3aa: CASATSLARGGEQYF
CDR3nt: TGTGCCAGCGCCACCTCACTAGCGAGGGGCGGCGAGCAGTACTTC

abundance: NA
v_gene: TRBV19
d_gene: TRBD1
j_gene: TRBJ1-5
CDR3aa: CASRGTGGIDQPQHF
CDR3nt: TGTGCCAGTAGGGGGACAGGGGGAATTGATCAGCCCCAGCATTTT

abundance: NA
v_gene: TRBV13
d_gene: TRBD1
j_gene: TRBJ2-7
CDR3aa: CASSPLRDSTYEQYF
CDR3nt: TGTGCCAGCAGCCCTCTCCGGGACAGCACCTACGAGCAGTACTTC

abundance: NA
v_gene: TRBV29-1
d_gene: NA
j_gene: TRBJ1-3
CDR3aa: CSVEVERGGTIYF
CDR3nt: TGCAGCGTTGAGGTCGAACGCGGGGGCACCATATATTTT

abundance: NA
v_gene: TRBV5-8
d_gene: TRBD1
j_gene: TRBJ2-5
CDR3aa: CASSSGTETARETQYF
CDR3nt: TGTGCCAGCAGCTCCGGGACAGAAACAGCGAGAGAGACCCAGTACTTC

abundance: NA
v_gene: TRBV7-9
d_gene: NA
j_gene: TRBJ2-7
CDR3aa: CASSLVASYEQYF
CDR3nt: TGTGCCAGCAGCTTAGTGGCCTCCTACGAGCAGTACTTC

abundance: once
v_gene: TRBV7-9
d_gene: NA
j_gene: TRBJ1-2
CDR3aa: CASSLMRGVTF
CDR3nt: TGTGCCAGCAGCTTAATGCGGGGAGTCACCTTC

abundance: NA
v_gene: TRBV6-5
d_gene: NA
j_gene: TRBJ2-2
CDR3aa: CASSRIENTGELFF
CDR3nt: TGTGCCAGCAGTCGGATAGAAAACACCGGGGAGCTGTTTTTT

abundance: once
v_gene: TRBV6-6
d_gene: NA
j_gene: TRBJ1-1
CDR3aa: CASSYSNAGLNTEAFF
CDR3nt: TGTGCCAGCAGTTACTCGAATGCAGGACTGAACACTGAAGCTTTCTTT

abundance: few
v_gene: TRBV10-2
d_gene: TRBD1
j_gene: TRBJ2-2
CDR3aa: CASSESPDRGAGELFF
CDR3nt: TGCGCCAGCAGTGAGTCTCCGGACAGGGGGGCCGGGGAGCTGTTTTTT

abundance: once
v_gene: TRBV5-1
d_gene: TRBD1
j_gene: TRBJ1-1
CDR3aa: CASSGDSLKKAFF
CDR3nt: TGCGCCAGCAGCGGGGACAGCTTGAAAAAAGCTTTCTTT

abundance: NA
v_gene: TRBV7-3
d_gene: NA
j_gene: TRBJ1-1
CDR3aa: CASSEQGGITEAFF
CDR3nt: TGTGCCAGCAGCGAACAGGGAGGTATCACTGAAGCTTTCTTT

abundance: NA
v_gene: TRBV30
d_gene: NA
j_gene: TRBJ1-1
CDR3aa: CAWTGGRAVAFF
CDR3nt: TGTGCCTGGACGGGAGGCAGGGCCGTCGCTTTCTTT

abundance: NA
v_gene: TRBV27
d_gene: TRBD1
j_gene: TRBJ1-1
CDR3aa: CASRGQGASEAFF
CDR3nt: TGTGCCAGCAGGGGACAGGGGGCGTCAGAAGCTTTCTTT

abundance: once
v_gene: TRBV18
d_gene: NA
j_gene: TRBJ1-2
CDR3aa: CASTFSRENYGYTF
CDR3nt: TGTGCCAGCACATTTTCGAGGGAAAACTATGGCTACACCTTC

abundance: once
v_gene: TRBV28
d_gene: NA
j_gene: TRBJ2-1
CDR3aa: CASGGGSSYNEQFF
CDR3nt: TGTGCCAGCGGTGGGGGGAGCTCCTACAATGAGCAGTTCTTC

abundance: NA
v_gene: TRBV18
d_gene: TRBD2
j_gene: TRBJ2-1
CDR3aa: CASSAGTRAYNEQFF
CDR3nt: TGTGCCAGCTCGGCCGGGACTAGGGCCTACAATGAGCAGTTCTTC

abundance: NA
v_gene: TRBV23-1
d_gene: TRBD2
j_gene: TRBJ2-1
CDR3aa: CASSQSGRAQSYNEQFF
CDR3nt: TGCGCCAGCAGTCAATCGGGGAGGGCGCAATCCTACAATGAGCAGTTCTTC

abundance: NA
v_gene: TRBV18
d_gene: NA
j_gene: TRBJ2-5
CDR3aa: CASSPPGLQETQYF
CDR3nt: TGTGCCAGCTCACCACCGGGACTCCAAGAGACCCAGTACTTC

abundance: NA
v_gene: TRBV27
d_gene: NA
j_gene: TRBJ2-5
CDR3aa: CASSTQREETQYF
CDR3nt: TGTGCCAGCAGTACTCAACGAGAGGAGACCCAGTACTTC

abundance: NA
v_gene: TRBV7-9
d_gene: TRBD1
j_gene: TRBJ1-3
CDR3aa: CASSPWGQTSGNTIYF
CDR3nt: TGTGCCAGCAGCCCATGGGGACAGACCTCTGGAAACACCATATATTTT

abundance: NA
v_gene: TRBV6-5
d_gene: TRBD1
j_gene: TRBJ1-1
CDR3aa: CASSPVRGRGEAFF
CDR3nt: TGTGCCAGCAGTCCGGTAAGGGGGCGCGGTGAAGCTTTCTTT

abundance: NA
v_gene: TRBV6-1
d_gene: TRBD1
j_gene: TRBJ1-5
CDR3aa: CAISPETGLGQPQHF
CDR3nt: TGTGCCATCAGTCCAGAGACAGGGCTTGGACAGCCCCAGCATTTT

abundance: NA
v_gene: TRBV18
d_gene: NA
j_gene: TRBJ1-1
CDR3aa: CASSPSALYTEAFF
CDR3nt: TGTGCCAGCTCACCTTCTGCCCTTTACACTGAAGCTTTCTTT

abundance: few
v_gene: TRBV7-2
d_gene: NA
j_gene: TRBJ1-5
CDR3aa: CASSPSGISNQPQHF
CDR3nt: TGTGCCAGCAGCCCTAGCGGGATTAGCAATCAGCCCCAGCATTTT

abundance: once
v_gene: TRBV18
d_gene: NA
j_gene: TRBJ2-2
CDR3aa: CASSPAGLDTGELFF
CDR3nt: TGTGCCAGCTCACCAGCCGGATTGGACACCGGGGAGCTGTTTTTT

abundance: NA
v_gene: TRBV6-1
d_gene: NA
j_gene: TRBJ1-1
CDR3aa: CASSAGGNRAEAFF
CDR3nt: TGTGCCAGCAGTGCCGGAGGGAATAGGGCTGAAGCTTTCTTT

abundance: NA
v_gene: TRBV29-1
d_gene: NA
j_gene: TRBJ1-1
CDR3aa: CSVEDLGDLLEAFF
CDR3nt: TGCAGCGTTGAAGATCTAGGGGACCTTCTTGAAGCTTTCTTT

abundance: NA
v_gene: TRBV5-4
d_gene: TRBD2
j_gene: TRBJ2-3
CDR3aa: CASRGLAGASTDTQYF
CDR3nt: TGTGCCAGCAGGGGACTAGCGGGGGCTAGCACAGATACGCAGTATTTT

abundance: NA
v_gene: TRBV2
d_gene: TRBD1
j_gene: TRBJ1-6
CDR3aa: CASSTRTGQRTSPLHF
CDR3nt: TGTGCCAGCAGTACTCGGACAGGGCAAAGGACTTCACCCCTCCACTTT

abundance: once
v_gene: TRBV7-2
d_gene: TRBD2
j_gene: TRBJ2-3
CDR3aa: CASSSRLAVDTQYF
CDR3nt: TGTGCCAGCAGCTCCAGACTAGCTGTAGATACGCAGTATTTT

abundance: once
v_gene: TRBV5-5
d_gene: NA
j_gene: TRBJ2-7
CDR3aa: CASSKTGSPYEQYF
CDR3nt: TGTGCCAGCAGCAAAACAGGGTCACCCTACGAGCAGTACTTC

abundance: few
v_gene: TRBV6-6
d_gene: TRBD2
j_gene: TRBJ2-1
CDR3aa: CASSKPGLAGGPQQFF
CDR3nt: TGTGCCAGCAGTAAGCCGGGACTAGCGGGAGGGCCCCAGCAGTTCTTC

abundance: NA
v_gene: TRBV21-1
d_gene: NA
j_gene: TRBJ2-1
CDR3aa: CASSKKEERDRVYNEQFF
CDR3nt: TGTGCCAGCAGCAAAAAGGAAGAAAGGGACAGGGTCTACAATGAGCAGTTCTTC

abundance: NA
v_gene: TRBV18
d_gene: NA
j_gene: TRBJ2-7
CDR3aa: CASSRDFRQYF
CDR3nt: TGTGCCAGCTCACGCGACTTTCGGCAGTACTTC

abundance: few
v_gene: TRBV29-1
d_gene: NA
j_gene: TRBJ1-2
CDR3aa: CSVYQGNGYTF
CDR3nt: TGCAGCGTTTACCAGGGCAATGGCTACACCTTC

abundance: NA
v_gene: TRBV5-4
d_gene: TRBD1
j_gene: TRBJ1-2
CDR3aa: CASRGDRGRYGYTF
CDR3nt: TGTGCCAGCAGAGGGGACAGGGGGCGTTATGGCTACACCTTC

abundance: NA
v_gene: TRBV6-5
d_gene: NA
j_gene: TRBJ1-5
CDR3aa: CASSVGRYSNQPQHF
CDR3nt: TGTGCCAGCAGTGTGGGACGGTATAGCAATCAGCCCCAGCATTTT

abundance: NA
v_gene: TRBV2
d_gene: TRBD1
j_gene: TRBJ2-7
CDR3aa: CASSLSTGDEQYF
CDR3nt: TGTGCCAGCAGCCTCTCGACAGGGGACGAGCAGTACTTC

abundance: once
v_gene: TRBV2
d_gene: TRBD1
j_gene: TRBJ1-2
CDR3aa: CASRWQGENGYTF
CDR3nt: TGTGCCAGCCGGTGGCAGGGGGAAAATGGCTACACCTTC

abundance: NA
v_gene: TRBV10-3
d_gene: NA
j_gene: TRBJ1-5
CDR3aa: CAISGGMWSQPQHF
CDR3nt: TGTGCCATCAGTGGAGGGATGTGGAGTCAGCCCCAGCATTTT

abundance: NA
v_gene: TRBV5-1
d_gene: TRBD1
j_gene: TRBJ1-4
CDR3aa: CASSLGQGREKLFF
CDR3nt: TGCGCCAGCAGCCTGGGACAGGGTCGTGAAAAACTGTTTTTT

abundance: NA
v_gene: TRBV21-1
d_gene: NA
j_gene: TRBJ1-3
CDR3aa: CASSKGAGRNTIYF
CDR3nt: TGTGCCAGCAGCAAAGGCGCAGGGAGGAACACCATATATTTT

abundance: NA
v_gene: TRBV5-5
d_gene: TRBD1
j_gene: TRBJ2-2
CDR3aa: CASSWDSPNTGELFF
CDR3nt: TGTGCCAGCAGCTGGGACAGCCCAAACACCGGGGAGCTGTTTTTT